This TCR beta chain was sequenced in a study of neoadjuvant anti-PD-1 for oral cavity cancer. Study background: Patients without progression got a fourth dose around day 43.

In regard to this clone: Its target is not known.

Only in-frame clones appear in the TCRdb table, and some are missing; sequencing was by immunoSEQ multiplex PCR. The sample includes about 79,000 clones, around 83% of them seen just once. The patients had HPV-negative, locally advanced oral cavity squamous cell carcinoma. There are 15 residues in the CDR3. The germline V gene has CDR1 SNHLY and CDR2 FYNNEI. V gave up 6 bases and J gave up 1 base, with 15 bases separating them. Study findings and constraints: Only a few patients per response group were TCR-analyzed; validation needed.

Source: PBMCs, taken before nivolumab (anti-PD-1) treatment. This clonotype was sampled from a person aged 40 to 85 with oral cavity squamous cell carcinoma. The chain has TRBV2 and TRBJ1-2, with a possible D match to TRBD1 (5 bases). This chain's CDR3 is CASRAGREINYGYTF. The CDR3 region has the DNA TGTGCCAGCAGGGCAGGGAGAGAAATTAACTATGGCTACACCTTC. The complete variable domain, with remaining parts taken from reference TRBV2 and TRBJ1-2, reads EPEVTQTPSHQVTQMGQEVILRCVPISNHLYFYWYRQILGQKVEFLVSFYNNEISEKSEIFDDQFSVERPDGSNFTLKIRSTKLEDSAMYFCASRAGREINYGYTFGSGTRLTVV.